This T cell receptor beta chain was identified in a study of CD8+CD57+ T cells in acquired aplastic anemia. Study context: Roughly 3.2 ug was the average amount of DNA from sorted CD4+ and CD8+ cells. The study, taken as a whole, reports: Over 25 shared CD8+ CDR3s appeared highly expressed within patients' immunodominant clones. Between patients and controls, CD8+ Simpson's diversity did not vary significantly.

This clonotype was seen at least ten times. Its antigen remains unknown. Template material for TCR beta VDJ and CDR3 profiling consisted of genomic DNA. Via MiXCR, TCRdb re-called the reads, giving one row per CDR3 protein. The table lists under 200,000 distinct CDR3 sequences, approximately 43% of them singletons. The specimen sequenced was sorted CD4+, CD8+, or CD8+CD57+ T cells (not recorded which) from PBMCs. This TCR derives from a human donor in good health.

The CDR3 sequence: CASRGLLDTQYF. The CDR3, as DNA: TGTGCCAGCAGGGGACTTCTAGATACGCAGTATTTT. This sequence joins TRBV7-2 and TRBJ2-3; perhaps TRBD2 as D (6 bases). V was shortened by 6 bases and J by 5 bases, with 9 bases between the two germline ends. Per the germline V gene, CDR1 is SGHTA and CDR2 is FQGNSA. This CDR3 region has 12 residues.